Below are 12 T cell receptor beta chains sequenced from a single sample in a study of technical replicates of blood from a few donors. Profiling relied on immunoSEQ multiplex PCR, and the TCRdb table lists in-frame clones only, not all of them. The sample lists more than 65,000 clones; approximately 88% were seen once. The sample comprised PBMCs. These receptors were collected from a human donor in good health. Some clones in this sample may be carry-over from other donors' samples.

The rearrangement uses TRBV28 and TRBJ2-7; D gene uncertain. This CDR3 spans 11 amino acids. The V end was cut by 3 bases, the J end by 4 bases, with 4 bases between. Germline V gives CDR1 MDHEN, CDR2 SYDVKM. The CDR3 DNA reads TGTGCCAGCAGTTTCACTTACGAGCAGTACTTC. Translation gives CASSFTYEQYF.

The V and J genes are TRBV27 and TRBJ2-4; D ambiguous. The CDR3 is 15 residues long. Germline lookup yields CDR1 MNHEY and CDR2 SMNVEV (reference sequence). V dropped 8 bases and J dropped 1 base, with 15 bases sitting between them. The CDR3 region has the DNA TGTGCCAGCTCCCAGGTTTCGTCGGCCAAAAACATTCAGTACTTC. Translating it yields CASSQVSSAKNIQYF.

This clone was recorded at least ten times. This sequence joins TRBV7-9 and TRBJ1-2; D unresolved. Trimming removed 2 bases from V and 4 bases from J, with 8 bases in between. The CDR3 has 13 amino acids. CDR1 SEHNR and CDR2 FQNEAQ come from the germline V gene (reference sequence). The CDR3 region is CASSLTGGYGYTF. DNA of the CDR3: TGTGCCAGCAGCTTAACGGGAGGCTATGGCTACACCTTC.

This clone was seen once. The chain has TRBV19 and TRBJ1-1; no firm D call. The V end was cut by 5 bases, the J end by 5 bases, with 9 bases between. In germline, CDR1 is LNHDA, CDR2 SQIVND (reference sequence). This CDR3 has 12 amino acids. The CDR3 here is CASSEALTEAFF. Written as DNA, the CDR3 is TGTGCCAGTAGTGAGGCCCTTACTGAAGCTTTCTTT.

This clone occurred once. V usage is TRBV7-3 and J usage is TRBJ2-2; 11 bases map to TRBD1. Unmatched junction bases numbered 6, after V lost 5 bases and J lost 7 bases. The CDR3 is 15 residues long. From germline, CDR1 is SGHTA and CDR2 FQGTGA. The CDR3 nucleotides read TGTGCCAGCAGCGCGCGGACAGGGGGCGACGGGGAGCTGTTTTTT. Translated: CASSARTGGDGELFF.

The chain is built from TRBV5-8 and TRBJ2-1; no clear D. Germline V gene sequence: CDR1 SGHTS, CDR2 YDEGEE. The CDR3 sequence is 11 residues long. V lost 2 bases, J lost 6 bases, and 3 bases lay in between. For the CDR3, the DNA is TGTGCCAGCAGCTTCATCAATGAGCAGTTCTTC. Protein product: CASSFINEQFF.

The V gene is TRBV4-2, the J gene TRBJ2-7; TRBD2 matches at 16 bases. Unmatched junction bases numbered 7, after V lost 3 bases and J lost 5 bases. Germline V gene lookup returns CDR1 LGHNA and CDR2 YNFKEQ. This CDR3 comprises 17 residues. Here the CDR3 DNA reads TGTGCCAGCAGCCAGGGGACTAGCGGGAGGGCCCGGGACGAGCAGTACTTC. Translated: CASSQGTSGRARDEQYF.

The table lists this clone with a few counts. The rearrangement uses TRBV15 and TRBJ1-1; 8 bases agree with TRBD1. The germline CDR1 and CDR2 sequences are LNHNV and YYDKDF (reference sequence). V lost 0 bases to trimming and J lost 9 bases; unmatched junction nucleotides: 9. This CDR3 comprises 15 residues. CDR3 coding DNA: TGTGCCACCAGCAGAGATAAGGATGCAGGGGGCAAAGCTTTCTTT. Translation: CATSRDKDAGGKAFF.

The chain uses TRBV7-3 and TRBJ2-1, with TRBD2 matching 12 bases. J gave up 9 bases and V 6 bases, and 6 bases lay outside the gene matches. The length of the CDR3 is 14 residues. CDR1 is SGHTA, CDR2 FQGTGA, per germline. The CDR3 protein is CASRPSGGASEQFF. CDR3 nucleotides: TGTGCCAGCAGACCTAGCGGGGGGGCCAGTGAGCAGTTCTTC.

Only one count was recorded for this clone. The chain joins TRBV18 to TRBJ2-5; 10 nucleotides align to TRBD2. The trim removed 2 bases at V and 5 bases at J, leaving 5 bases unmatched. This CDR3 has 15 residues. Germline CDR1 reads KGHSH; CDR2 reads LQKENI. Here the CDR3 reads CASSPNLAGAETQYF. The DNA of the CDR3 is TGTGCCAGCTCACCAAACCTAGCGGGAGCGGAGACCCAGTACTTC.

V gene TRBV11-2 combines with J gene TRBJ2-6, with TRBD1 identical over 7 bases. J lost 0 bases, V lost 5 bases, and 10 bases had no gene match. Germline CDR1 and CDR2: SGHAT and FQNNGV. The CDR3 loop spans 18 amino acids. The CDR3 protein is CASSTGAGGSSGANVLTF. The CDR3 DNA reads as TGTGCCAGCAGCACCGGGGCAGGGGGAAGCTCTGGGGCCAACGTCCTGACTTTC.

The chain employs TRBV5-6 and TRBJ2-7; maybe TRBD2 (5 bases). The CDR3 totals 14 residues. V shed 1 base and J shed 3 bases, with 11 bases lying between them. CDR1 is SGHDT and CDR2 is YYEEEE in the germline V gene. The CDR3 nucleotides are TGTGCCAGCAGCTTGTTAGCGCTAAACTACGAGCAGTACTTC. Translated, it gives CASSLLALNYEQYF.